This T cell receptor (beta chain) is drawn from a study of CD8 T cells in Susac syndrome. The controls, all healthy donors, were matched for age and sex. With random hexamers, roughly 0.5 to 1 ug RNA was reverse transcribed. A multiplex approach, immunoSEQ multiplex PCR, amplified TCR beta CDR3 across 54 Vbeta and 13 Jbeta. TCRdb called the immunoSEQ multiplex PCR reads again in MiXCR, with one record for every CDR3 protein. The sample includes some 120,000 distinct CDR3 sequences, 85% to 95% of them seen just once. The V end lost 5 bases, the J end lost 6 bases, and 16 bases lay between the germline ends. Germline loops: CDR1 SGHTA, CDR2 FQGNSA. The CDR3 has 14 amino acids.

Specimen: CD4+ T cells from PBMCs. This TCR derives from a human donor in good health. This sequence joins TRBV7-2 and TRBJ1-1; D might be TRBD1 (5 bases). The CDR3 sequence: CASSPGGGNAEAFF. The CDR3 bases are TGTGCCAGCAGCCCTGGGGGGGGTAACGCTGAAGCTTTCTTT.